This TCR beta chain emerged from a study of a mutant IDH1 vaccine in newly diagnosed glioma. Data came from immunoSEQ multiplex PCR; TCRdb stores just in-frame clones and leaves some out. The sample holds 30,000 to 40,000 clones, 80% seen once. Study-wide points: The authors found pseudoprogression apparently unrelated to changes in top peripheral T cell clonotypes.

Time point reported: week 35, safety follow-up. Doses consisted of 300 ug of mutant IDH1 20-mer peptide each, paired with topical imiquimod. The sample holds a few counts of this clone. Its antigen is not identified. Deletions cut 2 bases from V and 0 bases from J, with 12 bases between. The CDR3 sequence is 15 residues long. CDR1 is SGHDT, CDR2 YYEEEE, per germline. J is TRBJ2-7 and V is TRBV5-6; D is perhaps TRBD1 (6 bases). This sequence originates from a man in his forties with glioma. Some clones in this sample may be carry-over from other donors' samples. Sequences were derived from PBMCs, sampled from a glioma patient whose treatment included an IDH1 peptide vaccine. CDR3 nucleotides: TGTGCCAGCAGCTTCAGGGGCGTTAGCTCCTACGAGCAGTACTTC. Its protein is CASSFRGVSSYEQYF.